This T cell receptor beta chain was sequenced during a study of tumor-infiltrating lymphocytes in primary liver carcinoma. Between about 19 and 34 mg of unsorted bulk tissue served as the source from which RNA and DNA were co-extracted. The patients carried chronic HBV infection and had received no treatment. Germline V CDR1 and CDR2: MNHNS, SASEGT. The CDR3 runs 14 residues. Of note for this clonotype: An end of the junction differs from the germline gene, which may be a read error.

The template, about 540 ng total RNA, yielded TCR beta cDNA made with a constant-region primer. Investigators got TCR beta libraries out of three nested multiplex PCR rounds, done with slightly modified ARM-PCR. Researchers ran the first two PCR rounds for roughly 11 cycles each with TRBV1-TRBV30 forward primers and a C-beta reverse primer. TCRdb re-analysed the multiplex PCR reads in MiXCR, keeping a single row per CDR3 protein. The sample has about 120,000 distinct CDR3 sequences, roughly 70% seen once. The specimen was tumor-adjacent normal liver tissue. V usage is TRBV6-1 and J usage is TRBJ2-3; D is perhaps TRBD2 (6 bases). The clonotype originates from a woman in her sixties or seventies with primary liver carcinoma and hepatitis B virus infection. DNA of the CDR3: TGTGCCAGCAGTGATGGGACTGCCCTCGATACGCAATATTTT. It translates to CASSDGTALDTQYF.